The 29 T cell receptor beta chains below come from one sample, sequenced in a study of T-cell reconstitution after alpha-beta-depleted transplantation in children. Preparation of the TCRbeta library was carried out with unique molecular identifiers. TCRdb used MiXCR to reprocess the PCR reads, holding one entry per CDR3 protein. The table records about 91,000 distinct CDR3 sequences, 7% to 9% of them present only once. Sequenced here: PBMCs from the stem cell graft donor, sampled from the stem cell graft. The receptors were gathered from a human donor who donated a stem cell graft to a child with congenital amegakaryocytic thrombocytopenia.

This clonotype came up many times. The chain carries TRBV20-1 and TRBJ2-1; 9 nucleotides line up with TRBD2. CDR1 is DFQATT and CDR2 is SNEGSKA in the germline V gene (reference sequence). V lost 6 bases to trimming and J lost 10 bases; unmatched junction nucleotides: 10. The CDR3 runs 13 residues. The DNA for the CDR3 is TGCAGTGCAGACCCGGGACTAGCAGGGGAGCAGTTCTTC. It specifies CSADPGLAGEQFF.

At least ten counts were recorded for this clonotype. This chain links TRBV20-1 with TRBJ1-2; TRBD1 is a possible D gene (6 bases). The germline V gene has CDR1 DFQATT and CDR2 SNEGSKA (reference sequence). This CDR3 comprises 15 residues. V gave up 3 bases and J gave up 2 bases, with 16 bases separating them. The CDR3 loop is CSARDYRELNYGYTF. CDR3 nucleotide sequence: TGCAGTGCTAGGGACTACAGGGAGTTAAACTATGGCTACACCTTC.

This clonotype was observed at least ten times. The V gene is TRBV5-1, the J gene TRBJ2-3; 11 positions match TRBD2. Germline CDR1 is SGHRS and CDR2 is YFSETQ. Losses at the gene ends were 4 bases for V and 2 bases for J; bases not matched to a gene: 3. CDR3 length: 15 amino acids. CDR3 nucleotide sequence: TGCGCCAGCAGCATTAGCGGGGGGGTCACAGATACGCAGTATTTT. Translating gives CASSISGGVTDTQYF.

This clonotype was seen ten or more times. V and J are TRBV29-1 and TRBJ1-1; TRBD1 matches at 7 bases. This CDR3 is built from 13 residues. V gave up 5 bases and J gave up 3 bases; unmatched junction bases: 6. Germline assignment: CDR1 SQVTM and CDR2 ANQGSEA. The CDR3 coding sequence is TGCAGCGTTCAGAGGGGGCGCGACACTGAAGCTTTCTTT. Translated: CSVQRGRDTEAFF.

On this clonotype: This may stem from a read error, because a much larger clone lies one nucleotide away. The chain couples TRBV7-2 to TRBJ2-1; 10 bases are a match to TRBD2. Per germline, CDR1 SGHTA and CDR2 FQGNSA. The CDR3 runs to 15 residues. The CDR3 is CAGSRRSGRENEQFF. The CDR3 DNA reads TGTGCCGGCAGCCGTCGGAGCGGGAGGGAGAATGAGCAGTTCTTC.

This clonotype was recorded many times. CDR3 nucleotide sequence: TGCAGTGCCTCCGGACTAGCGGGAGTCGAGCAGTACTTC. Translated: CSASGLAGVEQYF. This chain uses TRBV20-1 with TRBJ2-7, with TRBD2 matching 13 bases. Germline values: CDR1 DFQATT, CDR2 SNEGSKA (reference sequence). CDR3 length: 13 amino acids. V was pared by 6 bases and J by 6 bases, with 5 bases of the junction left unmatched.

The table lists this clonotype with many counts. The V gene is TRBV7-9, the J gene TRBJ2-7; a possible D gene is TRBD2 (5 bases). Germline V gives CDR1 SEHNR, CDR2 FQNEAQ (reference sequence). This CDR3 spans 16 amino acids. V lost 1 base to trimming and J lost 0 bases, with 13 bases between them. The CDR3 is CASSLGMGESSYEQYF. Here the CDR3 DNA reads TGTGCCAGCAGCTTAGGGATGGGAGAGAGCTCCTACGAGCAGTACTTC.

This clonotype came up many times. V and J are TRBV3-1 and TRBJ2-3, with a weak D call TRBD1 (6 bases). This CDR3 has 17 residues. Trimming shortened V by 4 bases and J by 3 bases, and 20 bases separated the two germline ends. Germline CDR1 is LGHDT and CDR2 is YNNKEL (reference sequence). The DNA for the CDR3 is TGTGCCAGCAGCCTACAGGCCCTGAGGGGGAATACAGATACGCAGTATTTT. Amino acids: CASSLQALRGNTDTQYF.

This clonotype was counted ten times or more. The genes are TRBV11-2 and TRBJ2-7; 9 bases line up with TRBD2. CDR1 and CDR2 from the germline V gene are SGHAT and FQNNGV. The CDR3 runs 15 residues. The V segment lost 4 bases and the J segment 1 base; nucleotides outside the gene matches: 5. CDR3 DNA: TGTGCCAGCAGCTCCGGGGCGGGGGGGTCCTACGAGCAGTACTTC. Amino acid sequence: CASSSGAGGSYEQYF.

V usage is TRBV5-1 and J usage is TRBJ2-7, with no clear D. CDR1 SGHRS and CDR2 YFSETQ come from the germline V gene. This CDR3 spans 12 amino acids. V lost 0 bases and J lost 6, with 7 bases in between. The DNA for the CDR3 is TGCGCCAGCAGCTTGGACTATACCGAGCAGTACTTC. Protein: CASSLDYTEQYF.

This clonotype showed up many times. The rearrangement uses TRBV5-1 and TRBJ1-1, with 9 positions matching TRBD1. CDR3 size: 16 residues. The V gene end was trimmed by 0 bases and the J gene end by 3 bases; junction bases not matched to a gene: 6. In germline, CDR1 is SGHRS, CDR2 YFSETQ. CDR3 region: CASSLEGTGLYTEAFF. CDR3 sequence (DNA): TGCGCCAGCAGCTTGGAGGGGACAGGGCTGTACACTGAAGCTTTCTTT.

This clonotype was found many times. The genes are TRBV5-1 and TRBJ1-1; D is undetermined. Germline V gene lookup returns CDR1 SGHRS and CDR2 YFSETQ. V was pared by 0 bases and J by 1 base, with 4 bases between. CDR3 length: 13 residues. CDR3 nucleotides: TGCGCCAGCAGCTTGGTGACGAACACTGAAGCTTTCTTT. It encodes CASSLVTNTEAFF.

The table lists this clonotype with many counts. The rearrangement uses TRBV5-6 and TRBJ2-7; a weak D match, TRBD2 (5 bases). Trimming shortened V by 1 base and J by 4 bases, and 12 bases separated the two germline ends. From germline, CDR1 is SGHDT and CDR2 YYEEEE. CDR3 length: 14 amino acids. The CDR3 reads CASSLNLAQYEQYF. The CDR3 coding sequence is TGTGCCAGCAGCTTGAATCTAGCCCAATACGAGCAGTACTTC.

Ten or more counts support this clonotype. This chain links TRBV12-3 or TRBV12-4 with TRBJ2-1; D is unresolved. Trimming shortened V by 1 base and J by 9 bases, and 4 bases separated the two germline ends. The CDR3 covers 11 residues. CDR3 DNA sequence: TGTGCCAGCAGTTTAGGTAGTGAGCAGTTCTTC. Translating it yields CASSLGSEQFF.

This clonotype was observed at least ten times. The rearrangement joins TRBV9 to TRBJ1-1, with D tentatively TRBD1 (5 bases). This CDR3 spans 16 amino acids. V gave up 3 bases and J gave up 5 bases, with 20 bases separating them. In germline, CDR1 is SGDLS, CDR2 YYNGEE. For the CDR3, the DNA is TGTGCCAGCAGCGCCGGGGGGGATCGGGGTGGAACTGAAGCTTTCTTT. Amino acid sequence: CASSAGGDRGGTEAFF.

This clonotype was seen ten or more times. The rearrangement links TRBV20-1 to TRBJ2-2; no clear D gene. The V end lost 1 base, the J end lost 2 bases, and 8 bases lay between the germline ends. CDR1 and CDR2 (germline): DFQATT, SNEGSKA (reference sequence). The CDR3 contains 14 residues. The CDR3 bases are TGCAGTGCTAGAGCCCACGCAAACACCGGGGAGCTGTTTTTT. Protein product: CSARAHANTGELFF.

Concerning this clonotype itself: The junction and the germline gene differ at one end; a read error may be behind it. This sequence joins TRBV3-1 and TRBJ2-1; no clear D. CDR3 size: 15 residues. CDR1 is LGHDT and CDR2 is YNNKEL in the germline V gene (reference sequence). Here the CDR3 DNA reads TGTGCCAGCAGCCAAGATCCTACCGCCTACAATCAGCAGTTCTTC. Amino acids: CASSQDPTAYNQQFF.

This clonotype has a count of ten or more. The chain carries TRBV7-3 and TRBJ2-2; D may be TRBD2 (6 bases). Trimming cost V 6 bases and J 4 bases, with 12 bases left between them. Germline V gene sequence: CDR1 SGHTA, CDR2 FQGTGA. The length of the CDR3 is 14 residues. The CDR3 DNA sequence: TGTGCCAGCAGATCGGGACTGACCACCGGGGAGCTGTTTTTT. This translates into CASRSGLTTGELFF. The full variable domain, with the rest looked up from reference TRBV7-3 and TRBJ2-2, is GAGVSQTPSNKVTEKGKYVELRCDPISGHTALYWYRQSLGQGPEFLIYFQGTGAADDSGLPNDRFFAVRPEGSVSTLKIQRTERGDSAVYLCASRSGLTTGELFFGEGSRLTVL.

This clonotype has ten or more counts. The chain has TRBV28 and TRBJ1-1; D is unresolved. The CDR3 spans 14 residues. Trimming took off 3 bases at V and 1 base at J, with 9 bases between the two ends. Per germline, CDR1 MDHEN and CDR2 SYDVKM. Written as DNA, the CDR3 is TGTGCCAGCAGTTTCCAGTACCGGAACACTGAAGCTTTCTTT. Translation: CASSFQYRNTEAFF.

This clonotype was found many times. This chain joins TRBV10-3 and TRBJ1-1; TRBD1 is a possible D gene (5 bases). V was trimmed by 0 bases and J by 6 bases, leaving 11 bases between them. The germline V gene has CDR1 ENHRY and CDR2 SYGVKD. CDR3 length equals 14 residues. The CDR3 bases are TGTGCCATCAGTGAGTCGAGGGACGGGGCTGAAGCTTTCTTT. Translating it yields CAISESRDGAEAFF.

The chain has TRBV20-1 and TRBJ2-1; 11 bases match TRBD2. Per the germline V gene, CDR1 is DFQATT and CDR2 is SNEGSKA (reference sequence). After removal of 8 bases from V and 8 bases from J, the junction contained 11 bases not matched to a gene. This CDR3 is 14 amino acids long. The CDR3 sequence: CSSTTSGSRDEQFF. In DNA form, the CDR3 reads TGCAGTTCGACTACTAGCGGGAGTAGGGATGAGCAGTTCTTC.

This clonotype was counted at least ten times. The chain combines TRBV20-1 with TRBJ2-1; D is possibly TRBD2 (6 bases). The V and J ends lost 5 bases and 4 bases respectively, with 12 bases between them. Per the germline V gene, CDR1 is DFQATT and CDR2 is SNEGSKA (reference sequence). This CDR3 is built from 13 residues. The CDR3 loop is CSARAGPYNEQFF. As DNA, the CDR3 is TGCAGTGCTCGCGCGGGACCTTACAATGAGCAGTTCTTC.

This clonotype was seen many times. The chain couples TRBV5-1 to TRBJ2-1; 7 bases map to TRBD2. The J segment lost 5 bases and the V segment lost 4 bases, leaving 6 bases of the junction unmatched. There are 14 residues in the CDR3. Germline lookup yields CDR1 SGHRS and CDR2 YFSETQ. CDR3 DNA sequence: TGCGCCAGCAGCCGGGGGGACGGCGACAATGAGCAGTTCTTC. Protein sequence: CASSRGDGDNEQFF.

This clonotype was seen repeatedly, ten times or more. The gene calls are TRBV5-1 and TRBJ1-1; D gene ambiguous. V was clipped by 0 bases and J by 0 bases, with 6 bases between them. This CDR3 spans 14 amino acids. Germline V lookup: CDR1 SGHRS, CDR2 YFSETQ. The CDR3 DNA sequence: TGCGCCAGCAGCTTGGGCTTTATGAACACTGAAGCTTTCTTT. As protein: CASSLGFMNTEAFF.

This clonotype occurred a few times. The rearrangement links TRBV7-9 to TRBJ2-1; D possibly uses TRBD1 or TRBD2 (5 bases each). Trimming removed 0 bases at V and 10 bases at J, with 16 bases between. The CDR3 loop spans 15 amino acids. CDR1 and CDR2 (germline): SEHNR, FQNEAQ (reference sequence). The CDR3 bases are TGTGCCAGCAGCTTAGCCGTCTCGGGGCTGGGGGAGCAGTTCTTC. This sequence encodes CASSLAVSGLGEQFF.

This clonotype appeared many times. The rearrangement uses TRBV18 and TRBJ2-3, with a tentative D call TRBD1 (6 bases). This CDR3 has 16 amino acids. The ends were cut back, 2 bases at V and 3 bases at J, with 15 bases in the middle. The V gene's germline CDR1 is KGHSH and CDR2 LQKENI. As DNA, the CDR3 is TGTGCCAGCTCACCATTTAGGGGGATTCGTACAGATACGCAGTATTTT. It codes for CASSPFRGIRTDTQYF.

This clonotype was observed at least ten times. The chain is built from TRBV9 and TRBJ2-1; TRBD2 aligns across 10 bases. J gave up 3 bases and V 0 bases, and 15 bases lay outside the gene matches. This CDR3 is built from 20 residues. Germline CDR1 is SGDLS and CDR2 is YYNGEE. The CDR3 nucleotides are TGTGCCAGCAGCGTAGCACCGCCGGGACTAGCGTACCAAGGCTACAATGAGCAGTTCTTC. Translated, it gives CASSVAPPGLAYQGYNEQFF.

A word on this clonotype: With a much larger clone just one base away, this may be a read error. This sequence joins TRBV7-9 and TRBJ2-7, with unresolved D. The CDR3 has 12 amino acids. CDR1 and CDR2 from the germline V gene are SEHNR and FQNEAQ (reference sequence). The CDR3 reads CVSSLANYEQYF. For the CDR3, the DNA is TGTGTCAGCAGCTTAGCAAACTACGAGCAGTACTTC. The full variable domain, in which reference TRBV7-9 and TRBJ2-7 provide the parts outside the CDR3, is DTGVSQNPRHKITKRGQNVTFRCDPISEHNRLYWYRQTLGQGPEFLTYFQNEAQLEKSRLLSDRFSAERPKGSFSTLEIQRTEQGDSAMYLCVSSLANYEQYFGPGTRLTVT.

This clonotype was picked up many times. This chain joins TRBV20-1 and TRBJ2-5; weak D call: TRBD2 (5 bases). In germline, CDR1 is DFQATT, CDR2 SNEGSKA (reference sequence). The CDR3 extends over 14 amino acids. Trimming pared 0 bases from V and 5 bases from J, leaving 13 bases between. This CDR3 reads CSARDPGGGETQYF. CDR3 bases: TGCAGTGCTAGAGACCCTGGAGGTGGGGAGACCCAGTACTTC.